This TCR beta chain was found in a study of blood T cell repertoires in COVID-19. Overall study: The United States, Italy and Spain were the sources of the acute and convalescent COVID-19 samples.

V shed 5 bases and J shed 6 bases, with 14 bases lying between them. Germline CDR1 MNHEY, CDR2 SMNVEV (reference sequence). CDR3 length: 13 amino acids. The protocol was immunoSEQ multiplex PCR, while the TCRdb copy is restricted to in-frame clones and leaves out a portion. The sample has tens of thousands of clones; roughly 89% are singletons. Patients in Seattle were enrolled during active infection, then followed longitudinally. The source of this sequence is a woman aged 55-69 years with COVID-19, enrolled during active disease. The specimen sequenced was peripheral blood. The chain recombines TRBV27 with TRBJ2-7, with D possibly being TRBD2 (6 bases). CDR3 sequence (DNA): TGTGCCAGCAGTATCCAAGGGACTTTCGAGCAGTACTTC. Encoded protein: CASSIQGTFEQYF.